The rows below give T cell receptor beta chains drawn from one sample of a study of post-analysis software for immune sequencing data. TCRdb fed the PCR reads into MiXCR, producing one record per CDR3 protein. The data show over 250,000 distinct CDR3 sequences, 35% to 45% seen once. The sequenced material came from blood. The receptor source for this set is a girl aged 10-17 years with multiple sclerosis. The CDR3 runs from the conserved cysteine through the conserved F or W. A D gene is named only where the DNA matches it firmly. Some rows have no size entry. The others give once, few or many, or a class for an expanded clone.

v_call d_call clone_size cdr3_aa
TRBV6-1 TRBD2 . CASSEPGGLVETQYF
TRBV10-3 TRBD2 many CAIRVSGTAYNEQFF
TRBV4-3 . . CASSQALQWEQYF
TRBV4-1 . many CASSRLGQKNTEAFF
TRBV6-1 . . CASSGGSALMWAFF
TRBV18 TRBD2 many CASSPGSGRATEQFF
TRBV29-1 . . CSVLLDNEQFF
TRBV5-1 . . CASSPNGDWGYTF
TRBV5-1 . . CASSPPSRGTYNEQFF
TRBV10-3 . many CAISESLAARNYGYTF
TRBV11-2 TRBD2 many CASSLGRTSGSRLGYNEQFF
TRBV7-2 TRBD1 . CASSLTGVRYGYTF
TRBV29-1 TRBD1 many CSVWSGQGVETQYF
TRBV5-1 . many CASSFPGVRAEAFF
TRBV12-3/TRBV12-4 . many CASTTTGRPNYGYTF
TRBV10-3 TRBD2 many CAISDRLAGYSYNEQFF
TRBV14 . many CASSTRGGNEQFF
TRBV9 . many CASSVAIHADTQYF
TRBV28 TRBD2 many CASSLLAGDSSTDTQYF
TRBV18 . few CASSPPAGTAKETQYF
TRBV29-1 . many CSGSGRMNTEAFF
TRBV19 . many CASNPGGSNQPQHF
TRBV7-6 . . CASSSGQLYNEQFF
TRBV20-1 . . CSARPEEGTDTQYF
TRBV18 TRBD2 . CASSPGLAGYEQYF
TRBV6-5 . . CASSTGNYGYTF
TRBV5-1 . many CASSGQGGGETQYF
TRBV4-1 TRBD1 . CASSRGQGIFLTGELFF
TRBV20-1 . many CSAIGQFLSGANVLTF
TRBV20-1 . . CSASQAPLNYGYTF
TRBV7-8 . . CASSLSWGAETQYF
TRBV21-1 . . CASSKAAGVSYGQYF
TRBV7-2 . many CASSLSASPGQETQYF